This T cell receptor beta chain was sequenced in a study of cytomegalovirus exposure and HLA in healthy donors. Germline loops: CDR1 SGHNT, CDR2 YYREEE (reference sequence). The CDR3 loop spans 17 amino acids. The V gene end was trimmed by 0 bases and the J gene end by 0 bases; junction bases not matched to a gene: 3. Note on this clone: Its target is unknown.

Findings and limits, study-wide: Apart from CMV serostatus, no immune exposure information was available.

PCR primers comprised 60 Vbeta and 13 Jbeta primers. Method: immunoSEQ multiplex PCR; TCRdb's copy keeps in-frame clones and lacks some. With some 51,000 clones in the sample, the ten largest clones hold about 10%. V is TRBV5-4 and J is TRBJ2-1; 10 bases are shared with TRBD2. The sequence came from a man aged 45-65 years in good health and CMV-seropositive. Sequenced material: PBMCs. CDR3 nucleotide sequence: TGTGCCAGCAGCTTGGATGCTAGCGGGAGCTCCTACAATGAGCAGTTCTTC. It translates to CASSLDASGSSYNEQFF.